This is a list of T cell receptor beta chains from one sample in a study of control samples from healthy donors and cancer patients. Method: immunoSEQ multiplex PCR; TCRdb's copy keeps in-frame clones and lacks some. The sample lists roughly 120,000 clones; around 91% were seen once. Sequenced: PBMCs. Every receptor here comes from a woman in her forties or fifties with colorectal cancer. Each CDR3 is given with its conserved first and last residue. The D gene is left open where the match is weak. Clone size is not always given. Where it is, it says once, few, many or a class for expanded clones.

CDR3: CASSSLTGSHYGYTF
DNA: TGTGCCAGCAGCTCACTTACAGGGAGTCACTATGGCTACACCTTC
size: -
J: TRBJ1-2
D: -
V: TRBV7-9

CDR3: CASSVPGAGRDGYTF
DNA: TGTGCCAGCAGTGTCCCCGGTGCGGGACGAGATGGCTACACCTTC
size: -
J: TRBJ1-2
D: -
V: TRBV27

CDR3: CSVPAGDGYSAFF
DNA: TGCAGCGTTCCCGCAGGGGACGGTTACTCGGCTTTCTTT
size: -
J: TRBJ1-1
D: -
V: TRBV29-1

CDR3: CASSPQGQNSPLHF
DNA: TGTGCCAGCTCACCACAGGGGCAAAATTCACCCCTCCACTTT
size: few
J: TRBJ1-6
D: -
V: TRBV18

CDR3: CASRSQGNSEAFF
DNA: TGTGCCAGCAGATCCCAGGGGAATTCTGAAGCTTTCTTT
size: -
J: TRBJ1-1
D: -
V: TRBV6-5

CDR3: CSVVYRTNEKLFF
DNA: TGCAGCGTTGTATACAGGACTAATGAAAAACTGTTTTTT
size: few
J: TRBJ1-4
D: -
V: TRBV29-1

CDR3: CASSADRGLETQYF
DNA: TGTGCCAGCTCAGCGGACAGGGGGCTCGAGACCCAGTACTTC
size: -
J: TRBJ2-5
D: TRBD1
V: TRBV18

CDR3: CASSLSPANSPLHF
DNA: TGTGCCAGCAGCTTATCCCCAGCAAATTCACCCCTCCACTTT
size: -
J: TRBJ1-6
D: -
V: TRBV11-1

CDR3: CASSLGWRQGAPNEQFF
DNA: TGTGCCAGCAGCTTAGGGTGGCGACAGGGGGCGCCCAATGAGCAGTTCTTC
size: -
J: TRBJ2-1
D: TRBD1
V: TRBV7-9

CDR3: CASSLGDRNQPQHF
DNA: TGCGCCAGCAGCTTGGGGGACCGAAATCAGCCCCAGCATTTT
size: -
J: TRBJ1-5
D: -
V: TRBV5-1

CDR3: CASSPRLETQYF
DNA: TGTGCCAGCAGTCCCAGATTGGAGACCCAGTACTTC
size: -
J: TRBJ2-5
D: -
V: TRBV6-5

CDR3: CASSIDQSNQPQHF
DNA: TGTGCCAGTAGTATAGATCAGAGCAATCAGCCCCAGCATTTT
size: -
J: TRBJ1-5
D: -
V: TRBV19

CDR3: CASSSRVAYNEQFF
DNA: TGTGCCAGCAGCTCACGGGTGGCCTACAATGAGCAGTTCTTC
size: once
J: TRBJ2-1
D: -
V: TRBV6-5

CDR3: CASSMGRTRSFYSGYTF
DNA: TGCGCCAGCAGCATGGGGAGGACACGGTCGTTCTATAGTGGCTACACCTTC
size: -
J: TRBJ1-2
D: -
V: TRBV5-1

CDR3: CASSTPGGRGSGELFF
DNA: TGTGCCAGCAGTACTCCAGGCGGGAGGGGGTCCGGGGAGCTGTTTTTT
size: -
J: TRBJ2-2
D: TRBD2
V: TRBV28

CDR3: CASSISRMGNTEAFF
DNA: TGTGCCAGTAGTATTTCAAGGATGGGGAACACTGAAGCTTTCTTT
size: -
J: TRBJ1-1
D: -
V: TRBV19

CDR3: CASSAGLANEQFF
DNA: TGTGCCAGCAGCGCCGGACTAGCTAATGAGCAGTTCTTC
size: -
J: TRBJ2-1
D: TRBD2
V: TRBV7-8

CDR3: CASSLQNSGANVLTF
DNA: TGTGCCAGCAGCCTCCAGAACTCTGGGGCCAACGTCCTGACTTTC
size: -
J: TRBJ2-6
D: -
V: TRBV9

CDR3: CAWKGGTDNTGELFF
DNA: TGTGCCTGGAAGGGTGGGACAGATAACACCGGGGAGCTGTTTTTT
size: -
J: TRBJ2-2
D: TRBD1
V: TRBV30

CDR3: CASHVRGFSYEQYF
DNA: TGTGCCAGCCACGTGCGGGGGTTTTCCTACGAGCAGTACTTC
size: -
J: TRBJ2-7
D: TRBD2
V: TRBV28

CDR3: CASSPRRTGELFF
DNA: TGTGCCAGCAGCCCCAGGCGCACCGGGGAGCTGTTTTTT
size: -
J: TRBJ2-2
D: -
V: TRBV9

CDR3: CASSSPGLGETQYF
DNA: TGTGCCAGCAGCTCCCCGGGACTTGGGGAGACCCAGTACTTC
size: -
J: TRBJ2-5
D: -
V: TRBV7-2

CDR3: CASSPVVLKETQYF
DNA: TGTGCCAGCAGCCCCGTGGTATTAAAAGAGACCCAGTACTTC
size: -
J: TRBJ2-5
D: -
V: TRBV5-8

CDR3: CASSATGALFVDTQYF
DNA: TGTGCCAGCAGCGCCACAGGAGCCCTTTTTGTTGATACGCAGTATTTT
size: -
J: TRBJ2-3
D: -
V: TRBV9

CDR3: CATSRDLGDSNQPQHF
DNA: TGTGCCACCAGCAGAGATTTAGGCGATAGCAATCAGCCCCAGCATTTT
size: -
J: TRBJ1-5
D: -
V: TRBV15

CDR3: CASRPSGRAYTGELFF
DNA: TGTGCCAGCAGACCCAGCGGGAGGGCCTACACCGGGGAGCTGTTTTTT
size: -
J: TRBJ2-2
D: TRBD2
V: TRBV28

CDR3: CASRSRGGAGEQYF
DNA: TGTGCCAGCAGGTCCAGAGGGGGCGCGGGGGAGCAGTACTTC
size: -
J: TRBJ2-7
D: -
V: TRBV28

CDR3: CASRADEGVYEQYF
DNA: TGTGCCAGCAGGGCAGACGAGGGGGTCTACGAGCAGTACTTC
size: few
J: TRBJ2-7
D: -
V: TRBV28

CDR3: CASTQRSVSGNTIYF
DNA: TGTGCCAGCACCCAAAGGTCAGTCTCTGGAAACACCATATATTTT
size: once
J: TRBJ1-3
D: -
V: TRBV13

CDR3: CASSQVAGGRNEQFF
DNA: TGTGCCAGCAGCCAGGTAGCGGGGGGTAGAAATGAGCAGTTCTTC
size: -
J: TRBJ2-1
D: TRBD2
V: TRBV3-1/TRBV3-2

CDR3: CASSVGQSGTDTQYF
DNA: TGCGCCAGCAGCGTGGGACAGTCAGGCACAGATACGCAGTATTTT
size: -
J: TRBJ2-3
D: TRBD1
V: TRBV5-1

CDR3: CASSSGGAGELFF
DNA: TGTGCCAGCAGTTCAGGGGGTGCCGGGGAGCTGTTTTTT
size: -
J: TRBJ2-2
D: TRBD1
V: TRBV6-5

CDR3: CASSFTSGGPPGETQYF
DNA: TGTGCCAGCAGCTTTACTAGCGGGGGCCCTCCGGGAGAGACCCAGTACTTC
size: -
J: TRBJ2-5
D: TRBD2
V: TRBV5-4

CDR3: CASSFWDRGSYEQYF
DNA: TGTGCCAGCAGCTTCTGGGACAGGGGATCCTACGAGCAGTACTTC
size: -
J: TRBJ2-7
D: TRBD1
V: TRBV5-8

CDR3: CASSLVIDTGELFF
DNA: TGTGCCAGCAGCTTAGTTATAGACACCGGGGAGCTGTTTTTT
size: -
J: TRBJ2-2
D: -
V: TRBV7-8

CDR3: CASSEAAVKHQPQHF
DNA: TGTGCCAGCAGTGAAGCGGCCGTAAAGCATCAGCCCCAGCATTTT
size: few
J: TRBJ1-5
D: -
V: TRBV6-1

CDR3: CASGRATNEKLFF
DNA: TGCGCCAGCGGTCGAGCAACTAATGAAAAACTGTTTTTT
size: -
J: TRBJ1-4
D: -
V: TRBV4-1

CDR3: CASSLSRGGNTGELFF
DNA: TGTGCCAGCAGCTTATCTCGCGGGGGGAACACCGGGGAGCTGTTTTTT
size: -
J: TRBJ2-2
D: TRBD2
V: TRBV11-1

CDR3: CSVAGGGYEQYF
DNA: TGCAGCGTTGCCGGTGGCGGATACGAGCAGTACTTC
size: many
J: TRBJ2-7
D: -
V: TRBV29-1

CDR3: CASSLLVLNTEAFF
DNA: TGTGCCAGCAGTTTGCTGGTACTGAACACTGAAGCTTTCTTT
size: -
J: TRBJ1-1
D: -
V: TRBV28

CDR3: CASTPFLGRRQPQHF
DNA: TGTGCCAGTACCCCCTTCCTGGGGCGGCGTCAGCCCCAGCATTTT
size: few
J: TRBJ1-5
D: -
V: TRBV19

CDR3: CASSSRDIDTEAFF
DNA: TGTGCCAGCAGCTCCCGGGACATCGACACTGAAGCTTTCTTT
size: -
J: TRBJ1-1
D: -
V: TRBV3-1/TRBV3-2